These 7 T cell receptor beta chains were sequenced from one sample in a study of cytomegalovirus exposure and HLA in healthy donors. PCR was performed using 60 Vbeta and 13 Jbeta primers. Only in-frame clones appear in the TCRdb table, and some are missing; sequencing was by immunoSEQ multiplex PCR. This table holds around 150,000 clones, roughly three quarters found once. The sequencing sample was made of PBMCs. The origin of the receptors is a human donor in good health.

The genes are TRBV5-1 and TRBJ1-1; D call uncertain. Trimming cost V 0 bases and J 4 bases, with 16 bases left between them. Looked up from germline, CDR1 is SGHRS and CDR2 is YFSETQ. The CDR3 is made up of 16 amino acids. The CDR3 region has the DNA TGCGCCAGCAGCTTGGGGTGGGGAGCCCTAGGCACTGAAGCTTTCTTT. This translates into CASSLGWGALGTEAFF. Complete variable domain (other parts from reference TRBV5-1 and TRBJ1-1): KAGVTQTPRYLIKTRGQQVTLSCSPISGHRSVSWYQQTPGQGLQFLFEYFSETQRNKGNFPGRFSGRQFSNSRSEMNVSTLELGDSALYLCASSLGWGALGTEAFFGQGTRLTVV.

This chain connects TRBV5-4 to TRBJ2-7, with D perhaps matching TRBD2 (5 bases). Germline loops: CDR1 SGHNT, CDR2 YYREEE (reference sequence). The V end was cut by 4 bases, the J end by 0 bases, with 14 bases between. The CDR3 consists of 15 residues. The CDR3 loop reads CASSIGSPHSYEQYF. The CDR3 DNA follows: TGTGCCAGCAGCATAGGGAGTCCCCACTCCTACGAGCAGTACTTC.

The genes are TRBV4-3 and TRBJ2-1; a weak D match, TRBD2 (5 bases). The CDR3 extends over 17 amino acids. The germline V gene encodes CDR1 LGHNA and CDR2 YSLEER. V was shortened by 3 bases and J by 0 bases, with 15 bases between the two germline ends. CDR3 amino acids: CASSQGSGGPSYNEQFF. Here the CDR3 DNA reads TGCGCCAGCAGCCAGGGAAGCGGAGGTCCCTCCTACAATGAGCAGTTCTTC.

The V call is TRBV5-4, the J call TRBJ1-1, with D possibly matching TRBD1 (6 bases). The CDR3 length is 17 residues. CDR1 SGHNT and CDR2 YYREEE come from the germline V gene (reference sequence). The V end was cut by 4 bases, the J end by 2 bases, with 21 bases between. The CDR3 sequence: CASSPDSLYGPNTEAFF. The CDR3 DNA sequence: TGTGCCAGCAGCCCGGACAGCTTATATGGGCCAAACACTGAAGCTTTCTTT.

This chain uses TRBV30 with TRBJ2-7; D is ambiguous. The CDR3 covers 15 residues. Trimming shortened V by 3 bases and J by 3 bases, and 18 bases separated the two germline ends. CDR1 is GTSNPN, CDR2 SVGIG, per germline (reference sequence). The CDR3 nucleotides are TGTGCCTGGAGCGCCAACACCCGGGTTTTCTACGAGCAGTACTTC. Translation gives CAWSANTRVFYEQYF.

This chain uses TRBV29-1 with TRBJ2-1; 8 bases are a match to TRBD1. The CDR3 runs to 13 residues. With 5 bases clipped from V and 3 bases from J, the junction kept 3 bases outside the gene matches. Looked up from germline, CDR1 is SQVTM and CDR2 is ANQGSEA. CDR3 amino acids: CSVSGGSYNEQFF. The CDR3 DNA reads as TGCAGCGTTTCAGGGGGCAGCTACAATGAGCAGTTCTTC.

The rearrangement joins TRBV6-1 to TRBJ2-7, with TRBD2 as a possible D gene (5 bases). With 6 bases removed from V and 3 bases from J, the gap between germline ends came to 12 bases. Germline loops: CDR1 MNHNS, CDR2 SASEGT. The CDR3 totals 13 residues. CDR3 nucleotide sequence: TGTGCCAGCAGCAATAGCGTCAGCTACGAGCAGTACTTC. Encoded protein: CASSNSVSYEQYF.